These 8 T cell receptor beta chains share one sample of origin, sequenced in a study of blood T cells in healthy people across ages. A second PCR of roughly 6 to 12 cycles used a sample-barcoded 5' primer and a J-beta primer mix. TCRdb ran MiXCR on the 5' RACE reads and lists one entry per CDR3 protein. The profile covers about 800,000 distinct CDR3 sequences, with roughly 60% appearing a single time and 20% to 25% taken by the ten largest. Input material: blood. The receptor set was obtained from a man between 25 and 39 years old in good health.

This clonotype appeared once. CDR3: CSAGTNSQETQYF. CDR3 nucleotides: TGCAGCGCCGGGACTAATTCCCAAGAGACCCAGTACTTC. V is TRBV29-1 and J is TRBJ2-5, with 7 bases aligning to TRBD2. The V gene end was trimmed by 7 bases and the J gene end by 1 base; junction bases not matched to a gene: 6. From germline, CDR1 is SQVTM and CDR2 ANQGSEA. This CDR3 has 13 residues.

This clonotype was counted a few times. The CDR3: CAWSVDRSRRAQHF. The CDR3 nucleotides are TGTGCCTGGAGTGTAGACAGGTCCCGCCGGGCCCAGCATTTT. This chain links TRBV30 with TRBJ1-5; D possibly corresponds to TRBD1 (6 bases). V lost 0 bases and J lost 11, with 17 bases in between. Germline lookup yields CDR1 GTSNPN and CDR2 SVGIG (reference sequence). The CDR3 is 14 residues long.

V usage is TRBV6-5 and J usage is TRBJ2-7; TRBD1 might be the D (5 bases). V was cut by 5 bases and J by 2 bases, with 13 bases left in between. The CDR3 runs 14 residues. CDR1 is MNHEY and CDR2 is SVGAGI in the germline V gene. The CDR3 spells CASSDTTATYEQYF. In DNA form, the CDR3 reads TGTGCCAGCAGTGACACGACAGCTACCTACGAGCAGTACTTC.

The gene calls are TRBV24-1 and TRBJ2-1; possibly TRBD1 or TRBD2 for D (5 bases each). V lost 4 bases and J lost 6, with 18 bases in between. CDR1 and CDR2 from the germline V gene are KGHDR and SFDVKD. The length of the CDR3 is 16 residues. CDR3 DNA sequence: TGTGCCACCAGTGAAGGGCGTTACGGGGCTGCCAATGAGCAGTTCTTC. Amino acid sequence: CATSEGRYGAANEQFF.

This chain joins TRBV5-1 and TRBJ2-5, with 7 bases aligning to TRBD2. This CDR3 comprises 14 residues. Looked up from germline, CDR1 is SGHRS and CDR2 is YFSETQ. V gave up 4 bases and J gave up 3 bases; unmatched junction bases: 6. In DNA form, the CDR3 reads TGCGCCAGCAGCCCCGGGGGGTCTAAAGAGACCCAGTACTTC. Amino acids: CASSPGGSKETQYF.

This chain joins TRBV20-1 and TRBJ2-5; 7 nucleotides align to TRBD1. CDR1 DFQATT and CDR2 SNEGSKA come from the germline V gene (reference sequence). CDR3 length equals 13 residues. The ends lost 7 bases at V and 0 bases at J; junction bases unmatched: 5. This chain's CDR3 is CSGSGQDQETQYF. CDR3 nucleotide sequence: TGCAGTGGGTCCGGACAGGACCAAGAGACCCAGTACTTC.

The DNA of the CDR3 is TGTGCCAGCAGCTCGGCTAGTCTCAGGGGCACAACTAATGAAAAACTGTTTTTT. Its protein product is CASSSASLRGTTNEKLFF. The chain uses TRBV13 and TRBJ1-4; a possible D gene is TRBD1 (6 bases). The CDR3 is 18 amino acids. V was shortened by 4 bases and J by 0 bases, with 18 bases between the two germline ends. CDR1 and CDR2 (germline): PRHDT, FYEKMQ (reference sequence).

J is TRBJ2-1 and V is TRBV29-1; 9 bases are shared with TRBD2. Germline V gene lookup returns CDR1 SQVTM and CDR2 ANQGSEA. The CDR3 length is 14 residues. After removal of 7 bases from V and 5 bases from J, the junction contained 9 bases not matched to a gene. In nucleotides, the CDR3 is TGCAGCGCCGGGGCTAGCGGGATCAACAATGAGCAGTTCTTC. Its protein product is CSAGASGINNEQFF.